A selection of T cell receptor beta chains follows, all from one sample in a study of T cells expressing NK-cell markers. TCRdb derives one entry per CDR3 protein from the 5' RACE reads, leaving out DNA. The table counts roughly 390,000 distinct CDR3 sequences; around 5% lies in the top ten. Sequenced input: blood T cells: a sorted CD56 or NKG2C T cell subset, CD4+ or CD8+ T cells, or bulk PBMC T cells (not recorded which). These receptors were obtained from a man aged 18 to 70 in good health. CDR3s include the opening cysteine and the closing phenylalanine or tryptophan.

v_call	j_call	cdr3_aa
TRBV27	TRBJ1-2	CASSLEGRLNYGYTF
TRBV7-9	TRBJ1-2	CASSGPGQGRGYTF
TRBV11-2	TRBJ2-2	CASSFAGGGPTGELFF
TRBV3-1	TRBJ1-1	CASSPARDRNTEAFF
TRBV20-1	TRBJ1-5	CSARGSGPQHF
TRBV5-5	TRBJ2-3	CASTYEVAGRVDTQYF
TRBV28	TRBJ2-7	CASSLPRGVGEQYF
TRBV11-2	TRBJ2-2	CASRRGLTLNTGELFF
TRBV7-8	TRBJ2-2	CASSTKSNTGELFF
TRBV6-5	TRBJ2-6	CASSPGRRSGANVLTF
TRBV6-5	TRBJ1-2	CASSYSSGPNYGYTF
TRBV3-1	TRBJ1-6	CASSQDGPHLNSPLHF
TRBV12-3/TRBV12-4	TRBJ2-2	CASRPGPNTGELFF